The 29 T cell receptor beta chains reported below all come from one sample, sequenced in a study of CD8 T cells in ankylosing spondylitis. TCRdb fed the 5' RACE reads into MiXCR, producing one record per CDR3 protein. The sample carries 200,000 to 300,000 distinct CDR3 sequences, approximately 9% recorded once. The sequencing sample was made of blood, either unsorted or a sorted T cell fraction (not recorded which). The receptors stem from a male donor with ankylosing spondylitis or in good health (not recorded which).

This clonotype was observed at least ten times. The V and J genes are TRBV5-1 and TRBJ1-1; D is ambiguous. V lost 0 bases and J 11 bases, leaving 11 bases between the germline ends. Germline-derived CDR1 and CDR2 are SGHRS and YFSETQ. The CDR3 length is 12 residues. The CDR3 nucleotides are TGCGCCAGCAGCTTGGAGGACCGGGAGGCTTTCTTT. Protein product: CASSLEDREAFF.

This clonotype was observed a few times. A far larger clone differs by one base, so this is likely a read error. This CDR3 is CASSPDYEQYF. Written as DNA, the CDR3 is TGTGCCAGCAGTCCGGATTACGAGCAGTACTTC. V usage is TRBV6-2 or TRBV6-3 and J usage is TRBJ2-7; the D is unclear. The CDR3 runs 11 residues. Germline V gene lookup returns CDR1 MNHEY and CDR2 SVGEGT. Trimming took 5 bases from V and 4 from J, leaving 6 bases between them.

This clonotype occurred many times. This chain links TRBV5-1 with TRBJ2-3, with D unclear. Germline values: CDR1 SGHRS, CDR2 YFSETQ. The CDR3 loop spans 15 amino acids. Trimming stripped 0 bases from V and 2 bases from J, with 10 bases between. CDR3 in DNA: TGCGCCAGCAGCTTGGCCTTAGGGTTCACAGATACGCAGTATTTT. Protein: CASSLALGFTDTQYF.

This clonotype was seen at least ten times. CDR3 coding DNA: TGCGCCAGCAGCACGACAGGGTCCGAGCAGTACTTC. The encoded protein is CASSTTGSEQYF. The V call is TRBV5-1, the J call TRBJ2-7, with 7 bases identical to TRBD1. The CDR3 extends over 12 amino acids. Germline CDR1 and CDR2: SGHRS and YFSETQ. V shed 4 bases and J 6 bases; nucleotides not matched to a gene: 4.

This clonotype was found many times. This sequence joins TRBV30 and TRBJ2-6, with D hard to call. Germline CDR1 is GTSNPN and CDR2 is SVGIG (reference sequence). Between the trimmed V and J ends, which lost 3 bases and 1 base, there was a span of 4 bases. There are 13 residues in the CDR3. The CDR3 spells CAWRGSGANVLTF. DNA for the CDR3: TGTGCCTGGAGGGGATCTGGGGCCAACGTCCTGACTTTC.

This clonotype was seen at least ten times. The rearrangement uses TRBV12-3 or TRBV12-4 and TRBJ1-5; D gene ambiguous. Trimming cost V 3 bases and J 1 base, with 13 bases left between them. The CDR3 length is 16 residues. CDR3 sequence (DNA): TGTGCCAGCAGTTTCGGGCAGCCACCAAGCAATCAGCCCCAGCATTTT. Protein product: CASSFGQPPSNQPQHF.

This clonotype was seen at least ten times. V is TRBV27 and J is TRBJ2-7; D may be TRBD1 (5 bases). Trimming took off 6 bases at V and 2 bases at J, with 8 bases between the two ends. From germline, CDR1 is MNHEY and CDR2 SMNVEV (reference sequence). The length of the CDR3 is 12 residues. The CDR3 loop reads CASRDNPYEQYF. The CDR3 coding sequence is TGTGCCAGCAGGGACAACCCCTACGAGCAGTACTTC.

The CDR3 DNA reads TGTGCCAGCAGCTCCGGAGGGGGGACCTACGAGCAGTACTTC. It codes for CASSSGGGTYEQYF. The chain recombines TRBV5-4 with TRBJ2-7; the D gene could be TRBD1 or TRBD2 (6 bases each). There are 14 residues in the CDR3. The germline V and J ends were trimmed by 3 bases and 2 bases, with 12 bases remaining between them. Germline loops: CDR1 SGHNT, CDR2 YYREEE (reference sequence).

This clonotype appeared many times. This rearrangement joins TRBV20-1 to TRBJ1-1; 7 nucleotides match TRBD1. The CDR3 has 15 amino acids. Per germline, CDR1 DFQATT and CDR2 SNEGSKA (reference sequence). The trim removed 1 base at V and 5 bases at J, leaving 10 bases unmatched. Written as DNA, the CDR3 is TGCAGTGCTAGAGGGGGCAGGGGGGGGCAAACTGAAGCTTTCTTT. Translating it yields CSARGGRGGQTEAFF.

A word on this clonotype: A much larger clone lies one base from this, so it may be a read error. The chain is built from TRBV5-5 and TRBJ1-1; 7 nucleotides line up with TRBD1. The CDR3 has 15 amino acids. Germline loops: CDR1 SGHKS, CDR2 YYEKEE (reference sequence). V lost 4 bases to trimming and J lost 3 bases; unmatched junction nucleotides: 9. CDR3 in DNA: TGTGCCAGCAGCAAAACAGGGGTTGCGGACACTGAAGCTTTCTTT. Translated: CASSKTGVADTEAFF.

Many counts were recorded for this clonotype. The CDR3 spells CSVEDGVGETQYF. CDR3 sequence (DNA): TGCAGCGTTGAAGATGGGGTTGGAGAGACCCAGTACTTC. The V call is TRBV29-1, the J call TRBJ2-5, with D hard to call. Germline CDR1 reads SQVTM; CDR2 reads ANQGSEA. V was trimmed by 0 bases and J by 4 bases, leaving 9 bases between them. This CDR3 comprises 13 residues.

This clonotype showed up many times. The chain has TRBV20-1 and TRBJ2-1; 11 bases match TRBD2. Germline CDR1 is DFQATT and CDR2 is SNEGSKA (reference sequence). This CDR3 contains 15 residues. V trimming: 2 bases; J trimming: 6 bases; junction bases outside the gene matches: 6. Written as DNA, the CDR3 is TGCAGTGCTAGACCACTAGCGGGAGCGGGCAATGAGCAGTTCTTC. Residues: CSARPLAGAGNEQFF.

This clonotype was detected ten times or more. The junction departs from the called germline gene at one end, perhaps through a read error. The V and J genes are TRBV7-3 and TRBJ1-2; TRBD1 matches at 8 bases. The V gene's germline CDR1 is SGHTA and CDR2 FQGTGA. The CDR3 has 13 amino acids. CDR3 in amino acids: CASSVTGGNGYTF. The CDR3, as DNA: TGTGCCAGCAGCGTAACAGGGGGAAATGGCTACACCTTC.

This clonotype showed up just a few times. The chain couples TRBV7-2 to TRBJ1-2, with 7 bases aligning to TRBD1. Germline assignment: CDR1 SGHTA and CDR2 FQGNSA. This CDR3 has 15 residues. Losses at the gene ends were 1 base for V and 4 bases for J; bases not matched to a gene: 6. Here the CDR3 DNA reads TGTGCCAGCAGCTTAGGGGGGACAGAGATCTATGGCTACACCTTC. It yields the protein CASSLGGTEIYGYTF.

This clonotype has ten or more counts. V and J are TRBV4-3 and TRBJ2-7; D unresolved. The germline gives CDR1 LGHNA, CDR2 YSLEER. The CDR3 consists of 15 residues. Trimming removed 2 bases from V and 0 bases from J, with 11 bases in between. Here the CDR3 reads CASSQLWSSSYEQYF. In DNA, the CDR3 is TGCGCCAGCAGCCAACTTTGGTCCAGCTCCTACGAGCAGTACTTC.

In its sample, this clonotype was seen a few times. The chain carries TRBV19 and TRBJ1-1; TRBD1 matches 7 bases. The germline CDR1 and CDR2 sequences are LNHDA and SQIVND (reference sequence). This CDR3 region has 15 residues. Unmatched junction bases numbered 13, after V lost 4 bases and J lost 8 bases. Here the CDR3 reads CASSKPGQRAPEAFF. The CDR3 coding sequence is TGTGCCAGTAGTAAGCCGGGACAGAGGGCCCCGGAAGCTTTCTTT.

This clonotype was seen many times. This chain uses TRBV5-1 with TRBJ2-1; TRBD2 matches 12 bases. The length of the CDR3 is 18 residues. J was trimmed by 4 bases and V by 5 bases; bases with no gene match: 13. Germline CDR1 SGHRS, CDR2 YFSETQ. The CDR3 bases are TGCGCCAGCAGACCTGCTCTAGCGGGAGGGCCTGTGTACAATGAGCAGTTCTTC. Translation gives CASRPALAGGPVYNEQFF.

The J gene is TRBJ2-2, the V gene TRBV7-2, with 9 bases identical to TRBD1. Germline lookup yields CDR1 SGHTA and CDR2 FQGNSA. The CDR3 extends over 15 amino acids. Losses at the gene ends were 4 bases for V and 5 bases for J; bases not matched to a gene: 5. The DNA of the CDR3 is TGTGCCAGCAGCTCTTCAGACAGGGGGACCGGGGAGCTGTTTTTT. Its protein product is CASSSSDRGTGELFF.

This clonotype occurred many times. The CDR3 nucleotides read TGTGCCACCAGCACCGCGACAGCGGCTGGCTACACCTTC. Protein product: CATSTATAAGYTF. The chain is built from TRBV15 and TRBJ1-2, with D possibly TRBD1 on 5 matching bases. This CDR3 has 13 residues. The germline gives CDR1 LNHNV, CDR2 YYDKDF (reference sequence). V lost 4 bases and J 7 bases, leaving 13 bases between the germline ends.

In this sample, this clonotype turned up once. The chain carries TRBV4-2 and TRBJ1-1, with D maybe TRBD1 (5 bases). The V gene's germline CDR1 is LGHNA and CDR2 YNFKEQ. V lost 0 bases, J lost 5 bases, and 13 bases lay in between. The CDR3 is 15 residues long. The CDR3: CASSQDRNGGTEAFF. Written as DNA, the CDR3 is TGTGCCAGCAGCCAAGATAGGAACGGGGGGACTGAAGCTTTCTTT.

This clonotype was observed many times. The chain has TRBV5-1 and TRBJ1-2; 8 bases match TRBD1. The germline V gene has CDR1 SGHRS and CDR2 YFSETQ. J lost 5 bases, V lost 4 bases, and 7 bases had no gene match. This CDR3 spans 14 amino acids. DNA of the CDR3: TGCGCCAGCAGCAGAGGACAGGGCCCTTATGGCTACACCTTC. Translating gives CASSRGQGPYGYTF.

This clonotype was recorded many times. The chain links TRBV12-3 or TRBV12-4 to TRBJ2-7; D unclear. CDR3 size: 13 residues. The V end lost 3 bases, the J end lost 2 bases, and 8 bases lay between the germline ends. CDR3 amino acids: CASSFGDAYEQYF. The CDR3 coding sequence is TGTGCCAGCAGTTTTGGCGACGCCTACGAGCAGTACTTC.

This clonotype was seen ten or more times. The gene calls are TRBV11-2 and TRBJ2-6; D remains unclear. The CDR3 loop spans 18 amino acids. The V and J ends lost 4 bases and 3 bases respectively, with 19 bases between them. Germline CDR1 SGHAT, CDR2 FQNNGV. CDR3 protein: CASSSGRATFIGANVLTF. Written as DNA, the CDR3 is TGTGCCAGCAGCTCCGGACGGGCTACGTTCATTGGGGCCAACGTCCTGACTTTC.

CDR3 coding DNA: TGTGCCACCAGCAGAGATCCGACCTACGAGCAGTACTTC. Translating it yields CATSRDPTYEQYF. The genes are TRBV15 and TRBJ2-7; D is unresolved. Trimming shortened V by 0 bases and J by 2 bases, and 5 bases separated the two germline ends. This CDR3 has 13 amino acids. Germline CDR1 reads LNHNV; CDR2 reads YYDKDF (reference sequence).

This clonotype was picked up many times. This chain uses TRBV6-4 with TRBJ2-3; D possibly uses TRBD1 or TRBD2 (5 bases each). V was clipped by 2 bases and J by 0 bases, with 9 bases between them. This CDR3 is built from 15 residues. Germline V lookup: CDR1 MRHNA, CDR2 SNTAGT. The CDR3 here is CASSDGTMSTDTQYF. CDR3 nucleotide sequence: TGTGCCAGCAGTGACGGGACCATGAGCACAGATACGCAGTATTTT.

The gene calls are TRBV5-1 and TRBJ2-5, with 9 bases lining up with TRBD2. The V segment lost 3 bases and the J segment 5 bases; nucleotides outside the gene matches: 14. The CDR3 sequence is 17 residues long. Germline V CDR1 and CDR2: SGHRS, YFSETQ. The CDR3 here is CASSSHMDSGGGETQYF. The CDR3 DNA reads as TGCGCCAGCAGCTCCCATATGGATAGCGGGGGAGGGGAGACCCAGTACTTC.

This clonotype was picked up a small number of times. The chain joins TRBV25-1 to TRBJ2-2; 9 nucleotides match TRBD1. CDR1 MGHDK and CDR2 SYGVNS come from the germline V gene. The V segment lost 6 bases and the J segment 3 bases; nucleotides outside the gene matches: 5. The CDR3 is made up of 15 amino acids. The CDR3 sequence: CASSRQGVDTGELFF. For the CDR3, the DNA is TGTGCCAGCAGCCGACAGGGGGTGGACACCGGGGAGCTGTTTTTT.

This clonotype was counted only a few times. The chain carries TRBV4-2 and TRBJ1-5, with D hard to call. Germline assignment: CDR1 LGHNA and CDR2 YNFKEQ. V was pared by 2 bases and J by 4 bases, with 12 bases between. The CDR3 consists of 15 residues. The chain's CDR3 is CASSQSFDNNQPQHF. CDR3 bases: TGTGCCAGCAGCCAATCATTTGACAATAATCAGCCCCAGCATTTT.

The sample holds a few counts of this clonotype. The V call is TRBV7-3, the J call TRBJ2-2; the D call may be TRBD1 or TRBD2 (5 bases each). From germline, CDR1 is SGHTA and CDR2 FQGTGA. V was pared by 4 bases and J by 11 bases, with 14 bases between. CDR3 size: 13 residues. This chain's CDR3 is CASSSMGDRELFF. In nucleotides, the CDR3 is TGTGCCAGCAGCTCCATGGGGGACCGAGAGCTGTTTTTT.